These 9 T cell receptor beta chains were all obtained from the same sample, sequenced in a study of T-cell reconstitution after alpha-beta-depleted transplantation in children. The TCRbeta library was prepared with unique molecular identifiers. MiXCR, run by TCRdb on the PCR reads, gives a single entry per CDR3 protein. The sample consists of a few hundred thousand distinct CDR3 sequences, 15% to 20% of them appearing once. The source material was PBMCs, mostly from graft donor cells, sampled 360 days after TCRalphabeta/CD19-depleted stem cell transplant. The source of these receptors is a boy under two years old who had a stem cell transplant for Wiskott-Aldrich syndrome, so the T cells may come from the graft donor.

The chain employs TRBV25-1 and TRBJ1-2, with 9 bases lining up with TRBD1. The CDR3 is 14 amino acids. J gave up 3 bases and V 4 bases, and 3 bases lay outside the gene matches. CDR1 MGHDK and CDR2 SYGVNS come from the germline V gene. CDR3 region: CASSATGGDYGYTF. In nucleotides, the CDR3 is TGTGCCAGCAGTGCCACAGGGGGCGACTATGGCTACACCTTC.

This clonotype was observed a handful of times. In DNA form, the CDR3 reads TGTGCCAGCAGTGAGACAGGGGGATCCTACGAGCAGTACTTC. It codes for CASSETGGSYEQYF. J is TRBJ2-7 and V is TRBV3-1, with TRBD1 matching over 9 bases. The CDR3 consists of 14 residues. V dropped 6 bases and J dropped 1; count of bases not matched to a gene: 4. CDR1 is LGHDT, CDR2 YNNKEL, per germline (reference sequence).

As concerns this clonotype: At one of its ends the junction is not consistent with the germline gene, which may arise from a read error. The chain combines TRBV7-7 with TRBJ2-1, with D maybe TRBD2 (5 bases). Germline assignment: CDR1 SSHAT and CDR2 FNYEAQ (reference sequence). The CDR3 sequence is 13 residues long. In DNA, the CDR3 is TGTGCCAGCAGCTTAGCGATCGAGGGTCCCAAGCTCTTC. Encoded protein: CASSLAIEGPKLF.

The V call is TRBV5-1, the J call TRBJ2-3, with D tentatively TRBD1 or TRBD2 (5 bases each). Between the trimmed V and J ends, which lost 1 base and 0 bases, there was a span of 21 bases. Per the germline V gene, CDR1 is SGHRS and CDR2 is YFSETQ. The CDR3 is 19 amino acids. CDR3: CASSLLGQAGGASTDTQYF. The CDR3 DNA follows: TGCGCCAGCAGCTTGTTGGGGCAAGCAGGAGGAGCTAGCACAGATACGCAGTATTTT. Full variable domain (rest looked up from reference TRBV5-1 and TRBJ2-3): KAGVTQTPRYLIKTRGQQVTLSCSPISGHRSVSWYQQTPGQGLQFLFEYFSETQRNKGNFPGRFSGRQFSNSRSEMNVSTLELGDSALYLCASSLLGQAGGASTDTQYFGPGTRLTVL.

The V and J genes are TRBV29-1 and TRBJ1-2; D is possibly TRBD1 (5 bases). The germline V gene encodes CDR1 SQVTM and CDR2 ANQGSEA. Trimming removed 3 bases from V and 6 bases from J, with 14 bases in between. The CDR3 extends over 13 amino acids. The CDR3 region has the DNA TGCAGCGTTGACGAGGGACTCTTCGATGGCTACACCTTC. It yields the protein CSVDEGLFDGYTF.

The chain is built from TRBV4-1 and TRBJ1-6; D uncertain. The germline gives CDR1 MGHRA, CDR2 YSYEKL. The length of the CDR3 is 12 residues. Trimming shortened V by 4 bases and J by 10 bases, and 8 bases separated the two germline ends. CDR3 coding DNA: TGCGCCAGCAGCCTTCGAAGGTCACCCCTCCACTTT. Amino acids: CASSLRRSPLHF.

The chain uses TRBV10-3 and TRBJ1-2, with a possible D match to TRBD1 (6 bases). The CDR3 is made up of 12 amino acids. Trimming shortened V by 11 bases and J by 4 bases, and 14 bases separated the two germline ends. Germline CDR1 is ENHRY and CDR2 is SYGVKD. CDR3 in DNA: TGTGCCGCCCAAGGGGGGGTCTATGGCTACACCTTC. It is translated as CAAQGGVYGYTF.

This clonotype was detected only a few times. CDR3 protein: CASSQGGSPGEQYF. The DNA of the CDR3 is TGTGCCAGCAGCCAAGGGGGATCCCCCGGCGAGCAGTACTTC. The gene calls are TRBV3-1 and TRBJ2-7; no firm D call. The V end lost 1 base, the J end lost 6 bases, and 13 bases lay between the germline ends. CDR1 and CDR2 (germline): LGHDT, YNNKEL (reference sequence). CDR3 length equals 14 residues.

This clonotype was seen a handful of times. CDR3 sequence: CASSLDSFFTGELFF. For the CDR3, the DNA is TGCGCCAGCAGTCTAGACAGTTTCTTCACCGGGGAGCTGTTTTTT. V usage is TRBV5-1 and J usage is TRBJ2-2, with a tentative D call TRBD1 (5 bases). This CDR3 is 15 amino acids long. Trimming removed 5 bases at V and 4 bases at J, with 15 bases between. From germline, CDR1 is SGHRS and CDR2 YFSETQ.